This T cell receptor (beta chain) comes out of a study of cytomegalovirus exposure and HLA in healthy donors. General study findings and limits: In an earlier analysis, in some 500 donors, most V segments appeared productive either ~87% or ~30% of the time. Most TCR sequences showed up rarely, but some public TCRs showed up in many donors.

As for this clone: Its antigen is unknown.

With 60 Vbeta and 13 Jbeta primers, the PCR was carried out. Libraries were prepared by immunoSEQ multiplex PCR; TCRdb keeps only in-frame clonotypes and omits some of them. The data hold under 200,000 clones, with 80% observed a single time. Germline trimming cut 4 bases from V and 4 bases from J; bases unmatched to any gene: 5. Germline V CDR1 and CDR2: SNHLY, FYNNEI. CDR3 length: 15 amino acids. The chain has TRBV2 and TRBJ2-2, with TRBD1 identical over 8 bases. This clonotype was sampled from a man aged 35 to 55 in good health and CMV-seropositive. Sequencing was carried out using PBMCs. CDR3 residues: CASSVQGAGTGELFF. Here the CDR3 DNA reads TGTGCCAGCAGTGTGCAGGGGGCGGGCACCGGGGAGCTGTTTTTT.